The 23 T cell receptor beta chains listed next were all sequenced from one sample in a study of control samples from healthy donors and cancer patients. Repertoires were generated with immunoSEQ multiplex PCR, while TCRdb's copy carries only in-frame clones and drops some. This sample carries 45,000 to 60,000 clones, roughly 92% of them seen once, and the ten largest clones take about 0.74%. Input material: PBMCs. All receptors derive from a man aged 25 to 40 with colorectal cancer.

The chain links TRBV5-1 to TRBJ2-1, with D tentatively TRBD1 (5 bases). Trimming removed 4 bases from V and 10 bases from J, with 12 bases in between. Germline loops: CDR1 SGHRS, CDR2 YFSETQ. The CDR3 consists of 12 residues. The DNA for the CDR3 is TGCGCCAGCAGCCTAGGGGTTCAAGAGCAGTTCTTC. This translates into CASSLGVQEQFF.

The chain carries TRBV5-1 and TRBJ2-3; weak D call: TRBD2 (6 bases). Trimming took 0 bases from V and 7 from J, leaving 15 bases between them. This CDR3 is built from 15 residues. The germline V gene encodes CDR1 SGHRS and CDR2 YFSETQ. The CDR3 DNA reads as TGCGCCAGCAGCTTGGTTTTAGGGGAGGCCAATACGCAGTATTTT. It yields the protein CASSLVLGEANTQYF.

As to this clone: One junction end does not reproduce the germline sequence, and a read error may be involved. J is TRBJ1-1 and V is TRBV13; D is unresolved. This CDR3 contains 12 residues. From germline, CDR1 is PRHDT and CDR2 FYEKMQ (reference sequence). The chain's CDR3 is CASSLGNTEAFF. The CDR3, as DNA: TGTGCCAGCAGCCTAGGGAACACTGAAGCTTTCTTT.

V gene TRBV5-4 combines with J gene TRBJ1-2, with 9 bases aligning to TRBD1. This CDR3 has 17 amino acids. The trim removed 0 bases at V and 5 bases at J, leaving 11 bases unmatched. Germline assignment: CDR1 SGHNT and CDR2 YYREEE (reference sequence). The DNA for the CDR3 is TGTGCCAGCAGCTTGGGTGGGGACAGGGTGTATCTGTATGGCTACACCTTC. Translated: CASSLGGDRVYLYGYTF.

This chain joins TRBV4-2 and TRBJ2-3; 9 positions match TRBD2. This CDR3 spans 17 amino acids. The V segment lost 4 bases and the J segment 0 bases; nucleotides outside the gene matches: 8. Germline CDR1 is LGHNA and CDR2 is YNFKEQ. This CDR3 reads CASSLTGSGGSTDTQYF. CDR3 DNA sequence: TGTGCCAGCAGCCTAACGGGGAGCGGGGGGAGCACAGATACGCAGTATTTT.

The sample holds one count of this clone. This chain connects TRBV7-2 to TRBJ2-6, with TRBD2 matching over 12 bases. The CDR3 has 17 amino acids. J lost 3 bases, V lost 5 bases, and 5 bases had no gene match. Per the germline V gene, CDR1 is SGHTA and CDR2 is FQGNSA. CDR3 loop: CASSPSGGASGANVLTF. For the CDR3, the DNA is TGTGCCAGCAGCCCTAGCGGGGGGGCTAGTGGGGCCAACGTCCTGACTTTC.

This clone came up a few times. The chain is built from TRBV21-1 and TRBJ2-4. TRBV21-1 is tagged as a pseudogene. The CDR3 consists of 17 residues. CDR3 bases: TGTGCCAGCAGCAAAGATGAGGGGACCCACCTCAAAAACATTCAGTACTTC. Its protein is CASSKDEGTHLKNIQYF.

V and J are TRBV13 and TRBJ2-1, with TRBD2 identical over 10 bases. Germline CDR1 is PRHDT and CDR2 is FYEKMQ (reference sequence). The CDR3 covers 15 residues. After removal of 5 bases from V and 3 bases from J, the junction contained 4 bases not matched to a gene. The chain's CDR3 is CASSRTSGNYNEQFF. DNA for the CDR3: TGTGCCAGCAGCCGGACTAGCGGAAACTACAATGAGCAGTTCTTC.

The genes are TRBV30 and TRBJ1-1, with a tentative D call TRBD1 (5 bases). Germline V CDR1 and CDR2: GTSNPN, SVGIG (reference sequence). This CDR3 is 15 amino acids long. Trimming cost V 3 bases and J 0 bases, with 14 bases left between them. The CDR3 nucleotides are TGTGCCTGGAGGGTCGGGGGGACCATGAACACTGAAGCTTTCTTT. It encodes CAWRVGGTMNTEAFF.

The chain combines TRBV4-3 with TRBJ1-2; D possibly corresponds to TRBD1 (6 bases). The CDR3 length is 15 residues. CDR1 is LGHNA and CDR2 is YSLEER in the germline V gene. The germline V and J ends were trimmed by 1 base and 2 bases, with 11 bases remaining between them. CDR3 sequence reads: CASSQVGALNYGYTF. The CDR3, as DNA: TGCGCCAGCAGCCAAGTGGGGGCCCTAAACTATGGCTACACCTTC.

The rearrangement joins TRBV11-3 to TRBJ2-3; no definite D call. This CDR3 spans 13 amino acids. Trimming pared 0 bases from V and 1 base from J, leaving 2 bases between. Germline V lookup: CDR1 SGHNT, CDR2 YENEEA. In DNA form, the CDR3 reads TGTGCCAGCAGCTTAGAGGGCACAGATACGCAGTATTTT. Translated: CASSLEGTDTQYF.

This chain uses TRBV6-5 with TRBJ1-6, with 9 bases lining up with TRBD1. V shed 4 bases, J shed 9 bases, and the junction held 4 bases outside the gene matches. The CDR3 loop spans 14 amino acids. The germline V gene has CDR1 MNHEY and CDR2 SVGAGI. CDR3 sequence: CASSSLQGASPLHF. Here the CDR3 DNA reads TGTGCCAGCAGTTCTTTACAGGGGGCTTCACCCCTCCACTTT.

The chain is built from TRBV20-1 and TRBJ1-2, with 9 nucleotides matching TRBD1. The CDR3 covers 11 residues. Germline trimming cut 4 bases from V and 12 bases from J; bases unmatched to any gene: 6. The germline gives CDR1 DFQATT, CDR2 SNEGSKA (reference sequence). The CDR3 DNA reads as TGCAGTGCTAACGACAGGGGGACGGACACCTTC. Residues: CSANDRGTDTF.

The chain carries TRBV4-2 and TRBJ2-1, with TRBD2 identical over 12 bases. Unmatched junction bases numbered 10, after V lost 1 base and J lost 0 bases. The CDR3 sequence is 20 residues long. Germline V gene lookup returns CDR1 LGHNA and CDR2 YNFKEQ. The CDR3 loop reads CASSQVSDGLAGSSYNEQFF. In DNA, the CDR3 is TGTGCCAGCAGCCAAGTTTCTGACGGACTAGCGGGGAGCTCCTACAATGAGCAGTTCTTC.

This rearrangement joins TRBV19 to TRBJ1-5, with D possibly TRBD1 on 6 matching bases. CDR1 and CDR2 from the germline V gene are LNHDA and SQIVND (reference sequence). The CDR3 contains 18 residues. V dropped 2 bases and J dropped 0 bases, with 17 bases sitting between them. CDR3 in amino acids: CASSIIYGTPYSNQPQHF. CDR3 in DNA: TGTGCCAGTAGTATAATTTACGGGACACCTTATAGCAATCAGCCCCAGCATTTT. Filled out from reference TRBV19 and TRBJ1-5, the complete variable domain reads DGGITQSPKYLFRKEGQNVTLSCEQNLNHDAMYWYRQDPGQGLRLIYYSQIVNDFQKGDIAEGYSVSREKKESFPLTVTSAQKNPTAFYLCASSIIYGTPYSNQPQHFGDGTRLSIL.

CDR3 bases: TGTGCCAGCAGCTCGACAGGAAACCCCTACGAGCAGTACTTC. Amino acid sequence: CASSSTGNPYEQYF. V is TRBV7-9 and J is TRBJ2-7; perhaps TRBD1 as D (6 bases). The CDR3 runs 14 residues. CDR1 SEHNR and CDR2 FQNEAQ come from the germline V gene (reference sequence). V was trimmed by 4 bases and J by 2 bases, leaving 12 bases between them.

The V and J genes are TRBV29-1 and TRBJ2-7; the D gene is possibly TRBD1 (5 bases). Germline V gene lookup returns CDR1 SQVTM and CDR2 ANQGSEA. Trimming took 6 bases from V and 3 from J, leaving 12 bases between them. This CDR3 is built from 12 residues. The CDR3 spells CSVVTEFYEQYF. CDR3 sequence (DNA): TGCAGCGTGGTGACAGAGTTCTACGAGCAGTACTTC.

The rearrangement uses TRBV4-1 and TRBJ2-2, with TRBD2 matching 10 bases. Trimming took 1 base from V and 1 from J; bases not matched to a gene: 3. The CDR3 totals 17 residues. Germline CDR1 and CDR2: MGHRA and YSYEKL. This CDR3 reads CASSQVAGGLNTGELFF. In DNA form, the CDR3 reads TGCGCCAGCAGCCAAGTAGCGGGGGGCCTGAACACCGGGGAGCTGTTTTTT.

The V call is TRBV5-6, the J call TRBJ1-2, with D perhaps matching TRBD1 (6 bases). Germline V gene sequence: CDR1 SGHDT, CDR2 YYEEEE. The CDR3 totals 16 residues. V lost 4 bases, J lost 5 bases, and 21 bases lay in between. This chain's CDR3 is CASSKPYVTGTYGYTF. The CDR3 DNA follows: TGTGCCAGCAGCAAACCGTACGTCACAGGGACATATGGCTACACCTTC.

The rearrangement joins TRBV5-1 to TRBJ1-1; 7 bases line up with TRBD1. Trimming at V came to 1 base and at J to 6 bases, leaving 6 bases not matched to a gene. There are 14 residues in the CDR3. Germline V CDR1 and CDR2: SGHRS, YFSETQ. The CDR3 DNA reads TGCGCCAGCAGCTTGACAACAGGGACAGCTGAAGCTTTCTTT. Its translation is CASSLTTGTAEAFF.

The chain carries TRBV14 and TRBJ1-3; D unresolved. CDR1 is SGHDN, CDR2 FVKESK, per germline. The CDR3 contains 14 residues. Trimming pared 1 base from V and 7 bases from J, leaving 11 bases between. The CDR3 region has the DNA TGTGCCAGCAGCCAAGTAACGATACTGAACACCATATATTTT. Translation: CASSQVTILNTIYF. Drawing the rest from reference TRBV14 and TRBJ1-3, the complete variable domain is EAGVTQFPSHSVIEKGQTVTLRCDPISGHDNLYWYRRVMGKEIKFLLHFVKESKQDESGMPNNRFLAERTGGTYSTLKVQPAELEDSGVYFCASSQVTILNTIYFGEGSWLTVV.

This clone was counted a single time. The chain combines TRBV19 with TRBJ1-6; D gene uncertain. Trimming took 1 base from V and 9 from J, leaving 10 bases between them. Germline loops: CDR1 LNHDA, CDR2 SQIVND (reference sequence). CDR3 length: 14 amino acids. CDR3 protein: CASSIGPYGSPLHF. The CDR3 nucleotides are TGTGCCAGTAGTATAGGGCCTTATGGTTCACCCCTCCACTTT.

This rearrangement joins TRBV11-3 to TRBJ2-3; unclear D gene. The CDR3 covers 12 residues. The V and J ends lost 6 bases and 1 base respectively, with 5 bases between them. The germline V gene has CDR1 SGHNT and CDR2 YENEEA. CDR3 in DNA: TGTGCCAGCAGTCGAGGCACAGATACGCAGTATTTT. Translated, it gives CASSRGTDTQYF.